The T cell receptor beta chain described here comes from a study of regulatory T cells in long-lasting Graves disease. The study, taken as a whole, reports: Gene preferences differed: TRBV28, TRBJ1-2, TRBJ2-5 in persistent cases.

iRepertoire HTBI primers and Arm-PCR of CDR3 regions built TCR beta libraries. MiXCR, run by TCRdb on the multiplex PCR reads, gives a single entry per CDR3 protein. The data contain 430,000 or so distinct CDR3 sequences, 21% of them singletons. This sample's time point: persistent/refractory GD, antithyroid drugs over 5 years with positive TRAb. PBMC RNA served as the TCR library source. Graves' disease diagnosis was established per American Thyroid Association guidelines. Roughly 10 milliliters of peripheral blood were drawn into EDTA tubes. V dropped 0 bases and J dropped 0; count of bases not matched to a gene: 3. Germline-derived CDR1 and CDR2 are LGHNT and FRNRAP. The CDR3 runs to 17 residues. This clonotype came up many times. Its antigen is not identified.

This chain connects TRBV12-5 to TRBJ2-2; 8 nucleotides line up with TRBD1. This specimen was peripheral blood mononuclear cells (PBMCs), taken when the disease was refractory, from a patient treated with antithyroid drugs. This clonotype originated in a female donor with Graves disease. The CDR3 coding sequence is TGTGCTAGTGGTTTGGTTACAGGGGGGTCGAACACCGGGGAGCTGTTTTTT. Translation: CASGLVTGGSNTGELFF.